This T cell receptor (beta chain) is from a study of post-analysis software for immune sequencing data. Turning to the study itself: Some patients lacked subtype; others had relapsing-remitting, secondary progressive or progressive-relapsing disease.

The V gene end was trimmed by 4 bases and the J gene end by 6 bases; junction bases not matched to a gene: 8. Germline V gene sequence: CDR1 SGHDN, CDR2 FVKESK. This CDR3 spans 15 amino acids. Study-wide points: Patients used a handful of TRBV segments, including TRBV5-6, TRBV5-1 and TRBV20-1, more often than controls.

Unique-molecular-identifier-tagged TCR beta cDNA libraries were used. Input amounts of roughly 0.9 to 10 million T cells were used. These gave roughly 500,000 cDNA molecules, so each molecule approximated one T cell. TCRdb used MiXCR to reprocess the PCR reads, holding one entry per CDR3 protein. Here the sample spans around 500,000 distinct CDR3 sequences, under 40% being singletons. This clonotype was counted once. Antigen: not known. The sample was blood. The chain employs TRBV14 and TRBJ2-2; 7 bases are a match to TRBD2. This clonotype was sampled from a girl aged 2-17 years with multiple sclerosis. The DNA of the CDR3 is TGTGCCAGCAGCCGTCGACTAGCAGGTGCCGGGGAGCTGTTTTTT. It encodes CASSRRLAGAGELFF.